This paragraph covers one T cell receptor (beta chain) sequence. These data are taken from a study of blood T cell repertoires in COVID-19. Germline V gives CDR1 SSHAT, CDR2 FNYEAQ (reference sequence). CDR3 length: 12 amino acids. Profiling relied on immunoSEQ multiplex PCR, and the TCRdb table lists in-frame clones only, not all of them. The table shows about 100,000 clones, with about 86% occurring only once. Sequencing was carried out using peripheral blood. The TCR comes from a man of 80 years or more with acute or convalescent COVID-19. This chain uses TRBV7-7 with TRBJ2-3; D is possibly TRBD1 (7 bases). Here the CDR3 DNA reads TGTGCTAGCGGACAGGAAGGAGATACGCAGTATTTT. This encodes CASGQEGDTQYF.